The sequence of this T cell receptor beta chain was determined in a study of cytomegalovirus exposure and HLA in healthy donors. Primers included in the PCR were 60 Vbeta and 13 Jbeta primers. Repertoires were generated with immunoSEQ multiplex PCR, while TCRdb's copy carries only in-frame clones and drops some. The repertoire holds approximately 220,000 clones, about 80% seen once, with 0.55% to 0.75% in the top ten. The study, taken as a whole, reports: Reports indicate that TCR beta sequences accurately predicted the HLA-A and HLA-B alleles of most subjects. Association with HLA alleles at 0.05 false discovery rate was found for roughly 17,000 TCR beta sequences in a later analysis.

As to this clone: Its specificity is unknown.

The sequencing sample was made of PBMCs. The source is a man between 18 and 29 years old in good health and CMV-seronegative.

The CDR3 coding sequence is TGTGCCAGCAGAACAGGGCCTACAGGGTCCGACGAGCAGTACTTC. This codes for CASRTGPTGSDEQYF. V usage is TRBV7-8 and J usage is TRBJ2-7, with D possibly matching TRBD1 (6 bases). This CDR3 contains 15 residues. V was shortened by 6 bases and J by 5 bases, with 20 bases between the two germline ends. The germline CDR1 and CDR2 sequences are SGHVS and FQNEAQ.